Each of the 22 T cell receptor beta chains below was sequenced from the same sample in a study of T cell changes during pregnancy in multiple sclerosis. Generated by immunoSEQ multiplex PCR, the TCRdb table keeps only in-frame clones and is missing some. The sample lists under 50,000 clones; approximately 92% were seen once. This sample comprised CD4+ T cells from peripheral blood mononuclear cells, obtained in the first trimester of pregnancy. All receptors come from a female donor with multiple sclerosis, enrolled in a pregnancy study.

V is TRBV19 and J is TRBJ2-2, with 9 bases aligning to TRBD2. V lost 2 bases to trimming and J lost 4 bases; unmatched junction nucleotides: 5. Germline CDR1 reads LNHDA; CDR2 reads SQIVND (reference sequence). The CDR3 contains 16 residues. The CDR3 reads CASSIRLAGRTGELFF. CDR3 DNA sequence: TGTGCCAGTAGTATACGGCTAGCGGGACGCACCGGGGAGCTGTTTTTT.

This chain uses TRBV25-1 with TRBJ2-5; D might be TRBD2 (5 bases). The germline CDR1 and CDR2 sequences are MGHDK and SYGVNS. V dropped 2 bases and J dropped 1 base, with 8 bases sitting between them. The CDR3 runs to 14 residues. In DNA form, the CDR3 reads TGTGCCAGCAGTGAACAACGGGGCCAAGAGACCCAGTACTTC. The encoded protein is CASSEQRGQETQYF.

This CDR3 reads CASSRDRAETQYF. The CDR3, as DNA: TGTGCCAGCAGCCGGGACAGGGCAGAGACCCAGTACTTC. The chain joins TRBV5-4 to TRBJ2-5; 9 bases map to TRBD1. CDR1 SGHNT and CDR2 YYREEE come from the germline V gene (reference sequence). Trimming removed 4 bases from V and 4 bases from J; junction bases left unmatched: 2. The CDR3 is 13 amino acids.

J is TRBJ1-2 and V is TRBV28, with D tentatively TRBD1 (6 bases). Germline lookup yields CDR1 MDHEN and CDR2 SYDVKM. V was trimmed by 5 bases and J by 8 bases, leaving 21 bases between them. The CDR3 contains 15 residues. CDR3 coding DNA: TGTGCCAGCAGTCCTTCATTGGGGGCCGTAGTAGGCTACACCTTC. It codes for CASSPSLGAVVGYTF.

The V gene is TRBV11-2, the J gene TRBJ2-7, with D perhaps TRBD2 (5 bases). Germline CDR1 SGHAT, CDR2 FQNNGV. CDR3 length: 15 amino acids. V was trimmed by 3 bases and J by 0 bases, leaving 12 bases between them. CDR3 residues: CASSFGLGSSYEQYF. The CDR3 DNA follows: TGTGCCAGCAGCTTCGGACTCGGCAGCTCCTACGAGCAGTACTTC.

The CDR3 region is CASSYRAGGLTDTQYF. The DNA for the CDR3 is TGTGCCAGCAGTTACCGTGCGGGAGGGCTCACAGATACGCAGTATTTT. The gene calls are TRBV6-5 and TRBJ2-3, with 9 positions matching TRBD2. V was clipped by 2 bases and J by 2 bases; unmatched bases: 5. The CDR3 sequence is 16 residues long. CDR1 is MNHEY, CDR2 SVGAGI, per germline.

This chain connects TRBV5-1 to TRBJ2-7; no firm D call. The length of the CDR3 is 14 residues. Trimming took off 4 bases at V and 2 bases at J, with 13 bases between the two ends. The V gene's germline CDR1 is SGHRS and CDR2 YFSETQ. The CDR3 here is CASSLGQATYEQYF. CDR3 coding DNA: TGCGCCAGCAGCCTGGGTCAGGCCACCTACGAGCAGTACTTC. Combining the CDR3 with reference TRBV5-1 and TRBJ2-7 gives the whole variable domain KAGVTQTPRYLIKTRGQQVTLSCSPISGHRSVSWYQQTPGQGLQFLFEYFSETQRNKGNFPGRFSGRQFSNSRSEMNVSTLELGDSALYLCASSLGQATYEQYFGPGTRLTVT.

The chain recombines TRBV7-9 with TRBJ1-1, with 9 positions matching TRBD1. The CDR3 runs 15 residues. V shed 6 bases and J 0 bases; nucleotides not matched to a gene: 5. Germline assignment: CDR1 SEHNR and CDR2 FQNEAQ (reference sequence). As DNA, the CDR3 is TGTGCCAGCAGGCATACAGGGGGCGTGAACACTGAAGCTTTCTTT. It yields the protein CASRHTGGVNTEAFF.

This clone was counted a single time. The chain employs TRBV10-3 and TRBJ2-7; no firm D call. Germline V CDR1 and CDR2: ENHRY, SYGVKD. V lost 11 bases and J lost 2, with 16 bases in between. The CDR3 has 13 residues. The CDR3 here is CASRLDTAYEQYF. CDR3 coding DNA: TGTGCCTCGAGACTCGATACGGCCTACGAGCAGTACTTC.

This clone was picked up one time. The chain combines TRBV6-8 with TRBJ2-6, with TRBD2 as a possible D gene (6 bases). Germline assignment: CDR1 MNHGY and CDR2 SAAAGT. The CDR3 contains 14 residues. V lost 7 bases and J 2 bases, leaving 9 bases between the germline ends. The CDR3 DNA reads as TGTGCCAGCACGCCGGGAGCTGGGGCCAACGTCCTGACTTTC. Translation gives CASTPGAGANVLTF.

V usage is TRBV19 and J usage is TRBJ2-6, with 11 bases lining up with TRBD1. Germline values: CDR1 LNHDA, CDR2 SQIVND (reference sequence). The length of the CDR3 is 17 residues. V lost 6 bases, J lost 0 bases, and 4 bases stayed unmatched. The CDR3: CASRWDRGYSGANVLTF. The CDR3 DNA sequence: TGTGCCAGTAGGTGGGACAGGGGGTACTCTGGGGCCAACGTCCTGACTTTC.

The V gene is TRBV5-1, the J gene TRBJ2-1, with TRBD2 as a possible D gene (6 bases). V was clipped by 7 bases and J by 7 bases, with 15 bases between them. CDR1 and CDR2 from the germline V gene are SGHRS and YFSETQ. The CDR3 has 13 residues. CDR3 in amino acids: CASQTSGGNEQFF. CDR3 bases: TGCGCCAGCCAAACTTCTGGGGGGAATGAGCAGTTCTTC.

V gene TRBV6-5 combines with J gene TRBJ2-7, with D possibly being TRBD2 (6 bases). Germline V gene lookup returns CDR1 MNHEY and CDR2 SVGAGI. Trimming shortened V by 7 bases and J by 0 bases, and 13 bases separated the two germline ends. The CDR3 spans 14 residues. CDR3 amino acids: CASKAASVSYEQYF. CDR3 nucleotide sequence: TGTGCCAGCAAGGCCGCTAGCGTCTCCTACGAGCAGTACTTC.

The genes are TRBV7-9 and TRBJ2-7; TRBD2 agrees at 7 bases. The CDR3 runs 15 residues. Germline loops: CDR1 SEHNR, CDR2 FQNEAQ (reference sequence). V trimming: 4 bases; J trimming: 3 bases; junction bases outside the gene matches: 9. The CDR3 DNA is TGTGCCAGCAGCTCAGGGCGGGAGCATTTCTACGAGCAGTACTTC. Protein product: CASSSGREHFYEQYF.

The V and J genes are TRBV5-4 and TRBJ2-7; 9 bases fit TRBD2. This CDR3 comprises 15 residues. The ends lost 1 base at V and 2 bases at J; junction bases unmatched: 4. Germline values: CDR1 SGHNT, CDR2 YYREEE (reference sequence). CDR3 sequence reads: CASSLSAGGAYEQYF. CDR3 nucleotide sequence: TGTGCCAGCAGCTTGTCAGCGGGAGGTGCCTACGAGCAGTACTTC.

V gene TRBV11-2 combines with J gene TRBJ2-7; TRBD1 is a possible D gene (6 bases). V gave up 5 bases and J gave up 3 bases, with 17 bases separating them. Germline CDR1 is SGHAT and CDR2 is FQNNGV. This CDR3 has 15 amino acids. The CDR3 here is CASSLSRGQLYEQYF. Here the CDR3 DNA reads TGTGCCAGCAGCCTAAGCCGGGGACAACTCTACGAGCAGTACTTC.

The V and J genes are TRBV11-2 and TRBJ2-3; TRBD2 aligns across 15 bases. From germline, CDR1 is SGHAT and CDR2 FQNNGV. This CDR3 contains 18 residues. Trimming cost V 5 bases and J 4 bases; bases outside gene matches: 10. In DNA, the CDR3 is TGTGCCAGCAGCCCGGGACTAGCGGGAGGATTTGGGCCAGATACGCAGTATTTT. Amino acids: CASSPGLAGGFGPDTQYF. Drawing the rest from reference TRBV11-2 and TRBJ2-3, the complete variable domain is EAGVAQSPRYKIIEKRQSVAFWCNPISGHATLYWYQQILGQGPKLLIQFQNNGVVDDSQLPKDRFSAERLKGVDSTLKIQPAKLEDSAVYLCASSPGLAGGFGPDTQYFGPGTRLTVL.

The rearrangement links TRBV29-1 to TRBJ2-1; perhaps TRBD2 as D (6 bases). The germline gives CDR1 SQVTM, CDR2 ANQGSEA. Trimming pared 3 bases from V and 2 bases from J, leaving 11 bases between. The CDR3 contains 14 residues. CDR3 nucleotide sequence: TGCAGCGTTGATGTCTCGGGAGCCTACAATGAGCAGTTCTTC. Amino acids: CSVDVSGAYNEQFF.

The chain employs TRBV9 and TRBJ1-2; no clear D. CDR3 length: 14 amino acids. In germline, CDR1 is SGDLS, CDR2 YYNGEE. The V and J ends lost 2 bases and 4 bases respectively, with 12 bases between them. The CDR3 here is CASSVSVAGYGYTF. CDR3 bases: TGTGCCAGCAGCGTGTCAGTCGCTGGCTATGGCTACACCTTC.

In its sample, this clone was seen once. The J gene is TRBJ2-1, the V gene TRBV18; maybe TRBD2 (5 bases). CDR3 length: 15 residues. CDR1 and CDR2 (germline): KGHSH, LQKENI. Deletions cut 3 bases from V and 4 bases from J, with 13 bases between. The CDR3 DNA follows: TGTGCCAGCTCACCCGGACTGGTTGATTACAATGAGCAGTTCTTC. It encodes CASSPGLVDYNEQFF.

The chain links TRBV19 to TRBJ1-1; D remains unclear. The CDR3 contains 14 residues. V gave up 2 bases and J gave up 0 bases, with 7 bases separating them. CDR1 is LNHDA and CDR2 is SQIVND in the germline V gene (reference sequence). CDR3 DNA: TGTGCCAGTAGTATACATAGATTGAACACTGAAGCTTTCTTT. It specifies CASSIHRLNTEAFF.

This chain uses TRBV5-6 with TRBJ2-7; 12 bases are shared with TRBD1. Germline CDR1 is SGHDT and CDR2 is YYEEEE. The CDR3 is 15 amino acids. V lost 5 bases and J lost 2; bases outside the gene matches: 5. The CDR3 coding sequence is TGTGCCAGCAGGCCACGGGACAGGGGGCCCTACGAGCAGTACTTC. It codes for CASRPRDRGPYEQYF.